Following are 23 T cell receptor beta chains from one sample sequenced in a study of cytomegalovirus exposure and HLA in healthy donors. Clones were read by immunoSEQ multiplex PCR, and TCRdb kept only the in-frame ones, dropping some. There are some 150,000 clones in the sample; roughly 87% occur only once, and 4.5% lies in the top ten. Sample: PBMCs. The receptor set was obtained from a man younger than 35 in good health and CMV-seropositive.

V is TRBV6-5 and J is TRBJ1-1; TRBD1 is a possible D gene (5 bases). This CDR3 has 13 amino acids. V was clipped by 8 bases and J by 2 bases, with 12 bases between them. Germline V gives CDR1 MNHEY, CDR2 SVGAGI. CDR3 in DNA: TGTGCCAGCGGAAGAGGGACTAACACTGAAGCTTTCTTT. Translation: CASGRGTNTEAFF.

V gene TRBV28 combines with J gene TRBJ1-2; no reliable D call. Between the trimmed V and J ends, which lost 6 bases and 5 bases, there was a span of 28 bases. CDR3 size: 18 residues. The germline V gene has CDR1 MDHEN and CDR2 SYDVKM. CDR3 region: CASSPPTIGRRPLYGYTF. The CDR3 DNA is TGTGCCAGCAGCCCCCCGACTATCGGGAGACGGCCGTTGTATGGCTACACCTTC.

This chain connects TRBV28 to TRBJ2-3, with D tentatively TRBD1 (6 bases). V lost 9 bases, J lost 3 bases, and 19 bases lay in between. Germline CDR1 is MDHEN and CDR2 is SYDVKM. The CDR3 covers 15 residues. CDR3 protein: CASLGAGTGTDTQYF. CDR3 bases: TGTGCCAGTTTGGGGGCCGGGACGGGGACAGATACGCAGTATTTT.

The V call is TRBV25-1, the J call TRBJ2-1, with D possibly matching TRBD1 (5 bases). From germline, CDR1 is MGHDK and CDR2 SYGVNS. The CDR3 is made up of 16 amino acids. Deletions cut 2 bases from V and 0 bases from J, with 11 bases between. As DNA, the CDR3 is TGTGCCAGCAGTGAAATGGGGCAGGACTCCTACAATGAGCAGTTCTTC. This gives the protein CASSEMGQDSYNEQFF.

The chain is built from TRBV9 and TRBJ2-4; the match to TRBD1 covers 10 bases. The CDR3 length is 18 residues. The ends lost 4 bases at V and 0 bases at J; junction bases unmatched: 10. Germline V gene sequence: CDR1 SGDLS, CDR2 YYNGEE. The CDR3 nucleotides read TGTGCCAGCAGCTCCTCCCGGGACAGGGGATCAGCCAAAAACATTCAGTACTTC. It encodes CASSSSRDRGSAKNIQYF. The whole variable domain, filled in from reference TRBV9 and TRBJ2-4, reads DSGVTQTPKHLITATGQRVTLRCSPRSGDLSVYWYQQSLDQGLQFLIQYYNGEERAKGNILERFSAQQFPDLHSELNLSSLELGDSALYFCASSSSRDRGSAKNIQYFGAGTRLSVL.

This clone was seen a single time. This chain joins TRBV6-5 and TRBJ1-2; 7 bases are shared with TRBD1. Germline lookup yields CDR1 MNHEY and CDR2 SVGAGI. The length of the CDR3 is 13 residues. The trim removed 8 bases at V and 4 bases at J, leaving 7 bases unmatched. The CDR3 DNA follows: TGTGCCAGCCGACGGGACAGCGGCTATGGCTACACCTTC. Protein product: CASRRDSGYGYTF.

The V and J genes are TRBV4-1 and TRBJ1-4; tentatively, D is TRBD1 (5 bases). The CDR3 runs 13 residues. Trimming took 4 bases from V and 8 from J, leaving 11 bases between them. Germline CDR1 is MGHRA and CDR2 is YSYEKL. The DNA of the CDR3 is TGCGCCAGCAGCCGCGGGACCGAGGAAAAACTGTTTTTT. This sequence encodes CASSRGTEEKLFF.

J is TRBJ2-1 and V is TRBV28; D possibly corresponds to TRBD2 (6 bases). Germline CDR1 and CDR2: MDHEN and SYDVKM. CDR3 length: 15 amino acids. Trimming took off 3 bases at V and 0 bases at J, with 9 bases between the two ends. The CDR3 region is CASSLGLYSYNEQFF. The CDR3 region has the DNA TGTGCCAGCAGTTTGGGACTGTACTCCTACAATGAGCAGTTCTTC.

The J gene is TRBJ1-1, the V gene TRBV5-1; D uncertain. Trimming stripped 1 base from V and 1 base from J, with 11 bases between. CDR3 size: 15 residues. Germline assignment: CDR1 SGHRS and CDR2 YFSETQ. The CDR3 region is CASSLNPTRNTEAFF. CDR3 DNA sequence: TGCGCCAGCAGCTTGAACCCGACACGGAACACTGAAGCTTTCTTT. Filled out from reference TRBV5-1 and TRBJ1-1, the complete variable domain reads KAGVTQTPRYLIKTRGQQVTLSCSPISGHRSVSWYQQTPGQGLQFLFEYFSETQRNKGNFPGRFSGRQFSNSRSEMNVSTLELGDSALYLCASSLNPTRNTEAFFGQGTRLTVV.

Only one count was recorded for this clone. The chain uses TRBV19 and TRBJ1-2; TRBD1 aligns across 9 bases. CDR1 and CDR2 from the germline V gene are LNHDA and SQIVND (reference sequence). The CDR3 consists of 15 residues. The V gene end was trimmed by 1 base and the J gene end by 4 bases; junction bases not matched to a gene: 4. This CDR3 is CASSIAPTGGYGYTF. In DNA, the CDR3 is TGTGCCAGTAGTATAGCTCCGACAGGGGGCTATGGCTACACCTTC.

The rearrangement uses TRBV28 and TRBJ1-2, with 8 positions matching TRBD1. The V segment lost 7 bases and the J segment 7 bases; nucleotides outside the gene matches: 14. Germline V lookup: CDR1 MDHEN, CDR2 SYDVKM. This CDR3 spans 15 amino acids. CDR3 in amino acids: CASTILGQGAGGYTF. CDR3 bases: TGTGCCAGCACCATCCTAGGGCAGGGGGCGGGTGGCTACACCTTC.

The chain couples TRBV7-8 to TRBJ2-5; perhaps TRBD1 as D (5 bases). V lost 5 bases and J 5 bases, leaving 9 bases between the germline ends. This CDR3 is built from 12 residues. The germline V gene encodes CDR1 SGHVS and CDR2 FQNEAQ. The CDR3 nucleotides read TGTGCCAGCAGCGTCTCAGGGGAGACCCAGTACTTC. Residues: CASSVSGETQYF.

This clone occurred once. This sequence joins TRBV5-6 and TRBJ1-5; no clear D gene. The CDR3 totals 12 residues. Trimming left V 4 bases short and J 5 bases short, with 7 bases between. Germline CDR1 is SGHDT and CDR2 is YYEEEE. Written as DNA, the CDR3 is TGTGCCAGCAGCCAGAGGGATCAGCCCCAGCATTTT. Its translation is CASSQRDQPQHF.

The chain recombines TRBV10-2 with TRBJ1-2; 10 bases agree with TRBD1. This CDR3 is built from 13 residues. The J segment lost 8 bases and the V segment lost 10 bases, leaving 10 bases of the junction unmatched. Germline V gives CDR1 WSHSY, CDR2 SAAADI. The CDR3 region is CATTGQGTVGYTF. As DNA, the CDR3 is TGCGCCACCACGGGACAGGGGACCGTAGGCTACACCTTC.

In its sample, this clone was seen once. The rearrangement uses TRBV2 and TRBJ2-5; 12 nucleotides match TRBD1. Germline V gene data show CDR1 as SNHLY and CDR2 as FYNNEI. CDR3 length equals 18 residues. The V segment lost 5 bases and the J segment 5 bases; nucleotides outside the gene matches: 15. CDR3 DNA sequence: TGTGCCAGCAGTTCTTCCGGGACAGGGGGCGGAGTGCCGGAGACCCAGTACTTC. It translates to CASSSSGTGGGVPETQYF.

This clone has only one observation. This chain connects TRBV5-4 to TRBJ2-7; D possibly corresponds to TRBD2 (6 bases). Trimming removed 4 bases from V and 5 bases from J, with 19 bases in between. CDR3 size: 15 residues. Germline V CDR1 and CDR2: SGHNT, YYREEE (reference sequence). Written as DNA, the CDR3 is TGTGCCAGCAGCCCGGGGGACGACGGAGACGACGAGCAGTACTTC. It codes for CASSPGDDGDDEQYF. Together with reference TRBV5-4 and TRBJ2-7, the CDR3 gives the full variable domain: ETGVTQSPTHLIKTRGQQVTLRCSSQSGHNTVSWYQQALGQGPQFIFQYYREEENGRGNFPPRFSGLQFPNYSSELNVNALELDDSALYLCASSPGDDGDDEQYFGPGTRLTVT.

The rearrangement links TRBV13 to TRBJ2-7; tentative D call: TRBD1 (6 bases). Germline V lookup: CDR1 PRHDT, CDR2 FYEKMQ (reference sequence). V was shortened by 5 bases and J by 0 bases, with 14 bases between the two germline ends. CDR3 length equals 15 residues. The CDR3: CASSLEGHSSYEQYF. CDR3 in DNA: TGTGCCAGCAGCCTTGAGGGACACAGCTCCTACGAGCAGTACTTC. Combining the CDR3 with reference TRBV13 and TRBJ2-7 gives the whole variable domain AAGVIQSPRHLIKEKRETATLKCYPIPRHDTVYWYQQGPGQDPQFLISFYEKMQSDKGSIPDRFSAQQFSDYHSELNMSSLELGDSALYFCASSLEGHSSYEQYFGPGTRLTVT.

This clone appeared once. The V and J genes are TRBV29-1 and TRBJ1-2; D possibly corresponds to TRBD1 (6 bases). The CDR3 spans 13 residues. The germline gives CDR1 SQVTM, CDR2 ANQGSEA. Trimming cost V 2 bases and J 4 bases, with 11 bases left between them. The CDR3 nucleotides read TGCAGCGTTGAAAGGGGGGGAATCTATGGCTACACCTTC. Translation: CSVERGGIYGYTF.

The chain combines TRBV5-1 with TRBJ2-3, with TRBD1 as a possible D gene (6 bases). V lost 0 bases and J lost 5, with 10 bases in between. The CDR3 has 14 residues. From germline, CDR1 is SGHRS and CDR2 YFSETQ. CDR3 region: CASSLEGGVDTQYF. The CDR3 DNA follows: TGCGCCAGCAGCTTGGAAGGGGGTGTAGATACGCAGTATTTT.

This rearrangement joins TRBV11-2 to TRBJ2-7; a possible D gene is TRBD2 (5 bases). CDR3 length equals 13 residues. Germline lookup yields CDR1 SGHAT and CDR2 FQNNGV. V lost 5 bases to trimming and J lost 0 bases, with 8 bases between them. The CDR3 coding sequence is TGTGCCAGCAGCACCGGGGTCTCCTACGAGCAGTACTTC. Encoded protein: CASSTGVSYEQYF.

The J gene is TRBJ2-7, the V gene TRBV7-9; D might be TRBD1 (6 bases). The CDR3 contains 13 residues. V lost 5 bases to trimming and J lost 4 bases, with 12 bases between them. Per germline, CDR1 SEHNR and CDR2 FQNEAQ (reference sequence). This chain's CDR3 is CASSHTGIYEQYF. The CDR3 bases are TGTGCCAGCAGCCATACAGGGATTTACGAGCAGTACTTC.

V gene TRBV30 combines with J gene TRBJ1-4; 9 nucleotides match TRBD1. The V and J ends lost 2 bases and 7 bases, in that order; junction bases with no gene match: 11. In germline, CDR1 is GTSNPN, CDR2 SVGIG (reference sequence). This CDR3 contains 16 residues. The DNA for the CDR3 is TGTGCCTGGAGTTCTAGCCTCGGGACAGGGAGTGAAAAACTGTTTTTT. Amino acids: CAWSSSLGTGSEKLFF. Combining the CDR3 with reference TRBV30 and TRBJ1-4 gives the whole variable domain SQTIHQWPATLVQPVGSPLSLECTVEGTSNPNLYWYRQAAGRGLQLLFYSVGIGQISSEVPQNLSASRPQDRQFILSSKKLLLSDSGFYLCAWSSSLGTGSEKLFFGSGTQLSVL.

The chain uses TRBV10-1 and TRBJ2-2; D unresolved. CDR1 WNHNN and CDR2 SYGVQD come from the germline V gene (reference sequence). CDR3 length: 13 amino acids. Trimming took 5 bases from V and 6 from J, leaving 10 bases between them. CDR3 nucleotide sequence: TGCGCCAGCAGTAGTGCTCGGGCCGGGGAGCTGTTTTTT. It translates to CASSSARAGELFF.